This T cell receptor beta chain was found in a study of cytomegalovirus exposure and HLA in healthy donors. Study results and caveats: Among TCR sequences, most were rare, though some public TCRs appeared in many donors. Roughly uniform sequencing depth across donors was assumed, possibly incorrectly. Apparent HLA restriction characterized most CMV-associated TCR beta chains in a later analysis. Later examination showed HLA-associated TCR beta chains had greater clonal expansion than equally common others.

This clone has only a few counts. What it recognizes is unknown. The CDR3 is 16 residues long. The trim removed 0 bases at V and 6 bases at J, leaving 9 bases unmatched. Germline V CDR1 and CDR2: SGHRS, YFSETQ. 13 Jbeta primers and 60 Vbeta primers were used for the PCR. Some clones are missing from TCRdb's copy, which holds only in-frame ones; the method was immunoSEQ multiplex PCR. In the table there are about 43,000 clones, 45% to 60% of which are singletons. The chain uses TRBV5-1 and TRBJ2-1; 7 bases agree with TRBD2. Source material: PBMCs. This clonotype was obtained from a man aged 55 to 70 in good health and CMV-seronegative. CDR3 DNA: TGCGCCAGCAGCTTGGGAACGGGAGGTCCGGTCAATGAGCAGTTCTTC. Protein: CASSLGTGGPVNEQFF.